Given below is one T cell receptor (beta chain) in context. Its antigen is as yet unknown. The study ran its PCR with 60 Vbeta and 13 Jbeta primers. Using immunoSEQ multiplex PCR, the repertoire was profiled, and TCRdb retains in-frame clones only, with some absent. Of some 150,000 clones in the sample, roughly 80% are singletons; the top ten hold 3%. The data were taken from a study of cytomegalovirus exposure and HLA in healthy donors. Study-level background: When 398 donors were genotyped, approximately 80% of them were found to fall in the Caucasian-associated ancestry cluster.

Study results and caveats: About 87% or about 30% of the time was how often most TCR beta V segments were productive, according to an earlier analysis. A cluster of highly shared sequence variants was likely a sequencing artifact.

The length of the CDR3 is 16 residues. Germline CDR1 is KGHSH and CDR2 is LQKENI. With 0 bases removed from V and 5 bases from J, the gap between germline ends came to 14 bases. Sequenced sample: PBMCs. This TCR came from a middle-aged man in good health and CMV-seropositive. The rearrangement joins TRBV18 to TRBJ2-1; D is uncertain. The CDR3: CASSPPVSDVDNEQFF. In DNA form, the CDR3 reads TGTGCCAGCTCACCACCGGTCAGCGATGTGGACAATGAGCAGTTCTTC.